The 17 T cell receptor beta chains presented below share a single source sample, sequenced in a study of CD8 T cells in ankylosing spondylitis (dated by TCRdb to between 2016 and 2019). Library prep was done by 5' RACE. The sample was run on an Illumina HiSeq 2500. Using fastp at Q25 and MiXCR, TCRdb reprocessed the public reads and kept productive beta chains. Rows with a matching CDR3 protein are joined into one entry that keeps the most common DNA and genes. In this sample the table shows 250,000 to 350,000 distinct CDR3 sequences, around 18% of which occur a single time. Under 8.5% of the sample rests with the top ten. The sequenced sample was blood, either unsorted or a sorted T cell fraction (not recorded which). The receptors were gathered from a male donor with ankylosing spondylitis or in good health (not recorded which).

J is TRBJ2-1 and V is TRBV7-2; D uncertain. This CDR3 is built from 13 residues. The germline V and J ends were trimmed by 1 base and 10 bases, with 11 bases remaining between them. Germline lookup yields CDR1 SGHTA and CDR2 FQGNSA. The CDR3 DNA reads as TGTGCCAGCAGCTTAGTAGACCACCTAGAGCAGTTCTTC. Its translation is CASSLVDHLEQFF.

The chain links TRBV4-2 to TRBJ2-6; the match to TRBD1 covers 7 bases. This CDR3 comprises 19 residues. After removal of 1 base from V and 0 bases from J, the junction contained 9 bases not matched to a gene. The V gene's germline CDR1 is LGHNA and CDR2 YNFKEQ. DNA for the CDR3: TGTGCCAGCAGCCAAGGTTTCGTGGGACAGATCTCTGGGGCCAACGTCCTGACTTTC. This codes for CASSQGFVGQISGANVLTF.

This chain uses TRBV6-1 with TRBJ2-7; D remains unclear. Per germline, CDR1 MNHNS and CDR2 SASEGT. The CDR3 length is 12 residues. V lost 4 bases and J 6 bases, leaving 10 bases between the germline ends. CDR3 nucleotide sequence: TGTGCCAGCAGTGCGATGGTTGGCGAGCAGTACGTC. This sequence encodes CASSAMVGEQYV.

The chain joins TRBV7-8 to TRBJ2-1, with a weak D call TRBD1 (6 bases). V lost 2 bases and J 3 bases, leaving 14 bases between the germline ends. Germline lookup yields CDR1 SGHVS and CDR2 FQNEAQ. CDR3 length: 16 amino acids. The CDR3 loop reads CASSLWGQPIYNEQFF. The CDR3 coding sequence is TGTGCCAGCAGCTTATGGGGACAACCCATCTACAATGAGCAGTTCTTC.

This clonotype has a handful of counts. The rearrangement uses TRBV7-9 and TRBJ1-1; the D gene is possibly TRBD1 (5 bases). Germline assignment: CDR1 SEHNR and CDR2 FQNEAQ (reference sequence). CDR3 length equals 14 residues. V shed 8 bases and J shed 1 base, with 14 bases lying between them. Here the CDR3 reads CASRLGGGNTEAFF. The CDR3 DNA reads TGTGCCAGCCGTCTTGGGGGGGGGAACACTGAAGCTTTCTTT.

This chain links TRBV29-1 with TRBJ1-1; TRBD1 agrees at 8 bases. The ends lost 7 bases at V and 6 bases at J; junction bases unmatched: 7. CDR3 size: 12 residues. Germline CDR1 and CDR2: SQVTM and ANQGSEA. This chain's CDR3 is CSGGQGAAEAFF. The CDR3 DNA reads as TGCAGCGGAGGGCAGGGGGCGGCTGAAGCTTTCTTT. Full variable domain (missing parts from reference TRBV29-1 and TRBJ1-1): SAVISQKPSRDICQRGTSLTIQCQVDSQVTMMFWYRQQPGQSLTLIATANQGSEATYESGFVIDKFPISRPNLTFSTLTVSNMSPEDSSIYLCSGGQGAAEAFFGQGTRLTVV.

This clonotype was detected a few times. This chain links TRBV12-5 with TRBJ2-3; 8 nucleotides line up with TRBD2. Per germline, CDR1 LGHNT and CDR2 FRNRAP. CDR3 length: 17 residues. The junction had 6 bases not matched to a gene; V was cut back by 1 base and J by 0 bases. As DNA, the CDR3 is TGTGCTAGTGGTTTGGGCCTAGCGGGTGTTAGCACAGATACGCAGTATTTT. It encodes CASGLGLAGVSTDTQYF.

The chain combines TRBV6-2 or TRBV6-3 with TRBJ1-5, with D maybe TRBD1 (6 bases). The CDR3 extends over 14 amino acids. The germline V gene encodes CDR1 MNHEY and CDR2 SVGEGT. The V and J ends lost 6 bases and 4 bases respectively, with 13 bases between them. CDR3: CASRPGQTNQPQHF. The CDR3 DNA reads TGTGCCAGCAGACCCGGACAGACGAATCAGCCCCAGCATTTT.

There are many counts of this clonotype. The chain links TRBV5-1 to TRBJ2-3, with TRBD2 identical over 11 bases. The CDR3 loop spans 15 amino acids. The junction had 5 bases not matched to a gene; V was cut back by 4 bases and J by 4 bases. Germline CDR1 SGHRS, CDR2 YFSETQ. The CDR3 here is CASSASGRSPDTQYF. In DNA form, the CDR3 reads TGCGCCAGCAGCGCTAGCGGGAGGAGCCCAGATACGCAGTATTTT.

This rearrangement joins TRBV7-9 to TRBJ1-2; 7 bases fit TRBD1. Trimming removed 4 bases from V and 7 bases from J; junction bases left unmatched: 9. Germline V lookup: CDR1 SEHNR, CDR2 FQNEAQ (reference sequence). The CDR3 extends over 14 amino acids. The CDR3 protein is CASSSITTGSGYTF. CDR3 DNA: TGTGCCAGCAGCTCCATCACGACAGGGAGTGGCTACACCTTC.

This clonotype was recorded a few times. This CDR3 reads CASSVGWEEVEAFF. The CDR3 DNA sequence: TGTGCCAGCAGCGTAGGTTGGGAGGAGGTTGAAGCTTTCTTT. The chain couples TRBV9 to TRBJ1-1; unclear D gene. The V end was cut by 0 bases, the J end by 7 bases, with 13 bases between. Per germline, CDR1 SGDLS and CDR2 YYNGEE. The CDR3 extends over 14 amino acids.

The chain is built from TRBV29-1 and TRBJ2-5, with D unresolved. V was cut by 2 bases and J by 1 base, with 5 bases left in between. CDR3 size: 12 residues. Germline assignment: CDR1 SQVTM and CDR2 ANQGSEA. This chain's CDR3 is CSVEHTQETQYF. The CDR3 nucleotides are TGCAGCGTTGAACACACCCAAGAGACCCAGTACTTC.

CDR3 bases: TGTGCCAGCAGCCCAGGACAGATCATGAACACTGAAGCTTTCTTT. Protein: CASSPGQIMNTEAFF. V is TRBV9 and J is TRBJ1-1; tentative D call: TRBD1 (6 bases). CDR1 and CDR2 (germline): SGDLS, YYNGEE. This CDR3 contains 15 residues. The V and J ends lost 4 bases and 0 bases respectively, with 13 bases between them. Full variable domain (rest looked up from reference TRBV9 and TRBJ1-1): DSGVTQTPKHLITATGQRVTLRCSPRSGDLSVYWYQQSLDQGLQFLIQYYNGEERAKGNILERFSAQQFPDLHSELNLSSLELGDSALYFCASSPGQIMNTEAFFGQGTRLTVV.

The chain recombines TRBV27 with TRBJ2-3; TRBD2 matches at 12 bases. Germline values: CDR1 MNHEY, CDR2 SMNVEV (reference sequence). This CDR3 has 18 amino acids. V lost 3 bases to trimming and J lost 4 bases; unmatched junction nucleotides: 11. CDR3 DNA: TGTGCCAGCAGTTTGATTCTAGCGGGAGGGCCAGACCCAGATACGCAGTATTTT. Its translation: CASSLILAGGPDPDTQYF.

This clonotype has a handful of counts. This chain joins TRBV29-1 and TRBJ2-5, with D possibly called TRBD1 or TRBD2 (7 bases each). The germline V and J ends were trimmed by 4 bases and 8 bases, with 11 bases remaining between them. CDR1 and CDR2 from the germline V gene are SQVTM and ANQGSEA. The CDR3 is 11 amino acids. The CDR3 DNA reads TGCAGCGTTGCCAGGGGGGGAACCCAGTACTTC. Translating gives CSVARGGTQYF.

The gene calls are TRBV5-1 and TRBJ2-2; 8 bases line up with TRBD1. The CDR3 has 15 residues. V lost 4 bases to trimming and J lost 4 bases; unmatched junction nucleotides: 6. The germline gives CDR1 SGHRS, CDR2 YFSETQ. The CDR3 is CASSPTGGSTGELFF. The CDR3 DNA is TGCGCCAGCAGCCCCACAGGGGGTAGCACCGGGGAGCTGTTTTTT.

This clonotype came up a few times. CDR3 sequence reads: CASSLNGDPNQPQHF. CDR3 bases: TGCGCCAGCAGCTTGAACGGGGATCCCAATCAGCCCCAGCATTTT. The V and J genes are TRBV5-1 and TRBJ1-5; no clear D. With 1 base removed from V and 3 bases from J, the gap between germline ends came to 11 bases. Per germline, CDR1 SGHRS and CDR2 YFSETQ. This CDR3 is built from 15 residues.